The rows below give T cell receptor beta chains drawn from one sample of a study of shared clonotypes between healthy human individuals. The data were produced by immunoSEQ multiplex PCR, yet TCRdb's version contains in-frame clones alone and is incomplete. Here the sample spans roughly 2,000,000 clones, roughly 93% being singletons. The sequenced sample was naive CD8+ T cells from PBMCs. The receptors stem from a young man in good health. Some clones in this sample may be carry-over from other donors' samples. Each CDR3 is given with its conserved first and last residue. The order of the fields is V gene, J gene, clone size, D gene, CDR3 DNA, CDR3 protein. The D gene is left open where the match is weak. Clone size is stated in some rows and not others, as once, few, many or a class when expanded.

v_gene: TRBV6-6
j_gene: TRBJ2-7
abundance: NA
d_gene: NA
CDR3nt: TGTGCCAGCATTGAAAGGGCGGGGGCAGACTACGAGCAGTACTTC
CDR3aa: CASIERAGADYEQYF

v_gene: TRBV6-1
j_gene: TRBJ2-1
abundance: NA
d_gene: TRBD2
CDR3nt: TGTGCCAGCAGTGAAGGTCCTAGCGGGAGGTTGAATGAGCAGTTCTTC
CDR3aa: CASSEGPSGRLNEQFF

v_gene: TRBV7-7
j_gene: TRBJ2-5
abundance: NA
d_gene: NA
CDR3nt: TGTGCCAGCAGCTTAGATGGGGAAGAGACCCAGTACTTC
CDR3aa: CASSLDGEETQYF

v_gene: TRBV12-5
j_gene: TRBJ2-2
abundance: once
d_gene: NA
CDR3nt: TGTGCTAGTGGTTTGGATCTATCGGGGTTTGGCGGGGAGCTGTTTTTT
CDR3aa: CASGLDLSGFGGELFF

v_gene: TRBV6-1
j_gene: TRBJ2-7
abundance: NA
d_gene: TRBD1
CDR3nt: TGTGCCAGCAGTGGACAGGGCTACGAGCAGTACTTC
CDR3aa: CASSGQGYEQYF

v_gene: TRBV9
j_gene: TRBJ1-2
abundance: NA
d_gene: TRBD1
CDR3nt: TGTGCCAGCAGCGTAGGACAGGGGGCGAACTATGGCTACACCTTC
CDR3aa: CASSVGQGANYGYTF

v_gene: TRBV29-1
j_gene: TRBJ1-3
abundance: NA
d_gene: TRBD1
CDR3nt: TGCAGCGTTCCAGGGGGCGTTGACACCATATATTTT
CDR3aa: CSVPGGVDTIYF

v_gene: TRBV6-1
j_gene: TRBJ2-1
abundance: NA
d_gene: TRBD1
CDR3nt: TGTGCCAGCAGGGACAGGGGGGACAATGAGCAGTTCTTC
CDR3aa: CASRDRGDNEQFF

v_gene: TRBV28
j_gene: TRBJ2-1
abundance: NA
d_gene: TRBD2
CDR3nt: TGTGCCAGCAGACTAGCGGGAGCTTTCAATGAGCAGTTCTTC
CDR3aa: CASRLAGAFNEQFF

v_gene: TRBV11-3
j_gene: TRBJ2-1
abundance: once
d_gene: TRBD2
CDR3nt: TGTGCCAGCAGCTTAGTAGCGGGAGGGCCAAATGAGCAGTTCTTC
CDR3aa: CASSLVAGGPNEQFF

v_gene: TRBV6-6
j_gene: TRBJ2-5
abundance: once
d_gene: NA
CDR3nt: TGTGCCAGCAGTTATTCCATCGGGAGTGGGGAGACCCAGTACTTC
CDR3aa: CASSYSIGSGETQYF

v_gene: TRBV6-5
j_gene: TRBJ1-5
abundance: NA
d_gene: TRBD1
CDR3nt: TGTGCCAGCAGAAAAGATGGGACAGCGGGTCAGCCCCAGCATTTT
CDR3aa: CASRKDGTAGQPQHF

v_gene: TRBV15
j_gene: TRBJ2-4
abundance: NA
d_gene: NA
CDR3nt: TGTGCCACCGGAACAGTAAGGGCCAAAAACATTCAGTACTTC
CDR3aa: CATGTVRAKNIQYF

v_gene: TRBV28
j_gene: TRBJ2-7
abundance: NA
d_gene: NA
CDR3nt: TGTGCCAGCAGGTACCAGGGCCTCTCCTACGAGCAGTACTTC
CDR3aa: CASRYQGLSYEQYF

v_gene: TRBV13
j_gene: TRBJ2-1
abundance: NA
d_gene: NA
CDR3nt: TGTGCCAGCAGCTTCGGGGCCTTGGACAATGAGCAGTTCTTC
CDR3aa: CASSFGALDNEQFF

v_gene: TRBV27
j_gene: TRBJ1-2
abundance: NA
d_gene: NA
CDR3nt: TGTGCCAGCAGTTTTCCCCTTGGGCGGGGCTACACCTTC
CDR3aa: CASSFPLGRGYTF

v_gene: TRBV7-9
j_gene: TRBJ2-3
abundance: NA
d_gene: NA
CDR3nt: TGTGCCAGCAGCCGGGACGCAGATACGCAGTATTTT
CDR3aa: CASSRDADTQYF

v_gene: TRBV5-1
j_gene: TRBJ1-1
abundance: NA
d_gene: NA
CDR3nt: TGCGCCAGCAGACAGGGTGGAACTGAAGCTTTCTTT
CDR3aa: CASRQGGTEAFF

v_gene: TRBV29-1
j_gene: TRBJ1-2
abundance: NA
d_gene: TRBD1
CDR3nt: TGCAGCGTTCCCACGGGGACAGCGTATGGCTACACCTTC
CDR3aa: CSVPTGTAYGYTF

v_gene: TRBV27
j_gene: TRBJ2-5
abundance: NA
d_gene: NA
CDR3nt: TGTGCCAGCACAAATATCCGGAACCAAGAGACCCAGTACTTC
CDR3aa: CASTNIRNQETQYF